This passage covers 10 T cell receptor beta chains from one sample sequenced in a study of blood T cell repertoires in COVID-19. Here immunoSEQ multiplex PCR was the method, and the copy in TCRdb shows in-frame clones only, minus some. The sample records 70,000 to 85,000 clones, more than 75% being singletons. The specimen sequenced was peripheral blood. All receptors come from a human donor in a cohort sampled during active COVID-19.

V gene TRBV7-3 combines with J gene TRBJ2-3, with TRBD2 as a possible D gene (6 bases). The CDR3 sequence is 17 residues long. V was trimmed by 5 bases and J by 4 bases, leaving 22 bases between them. Germline V gene sequence: CDR1 SGHTA, CDR2 FQGTGA. The CDR3 spells CASSREGVGRGADTQYF. DNA of the CDR3: TGTGCCAGCAGCCGAGAAGGGGTCGGGAGAGGAGCAGATACGCAGTATTTT.

The chain couples TRBV3-1 (or the pseudogene TRBV3-2) to TRBJ2-1; D remains unclear. V was clipped by 1 base and J by 10 bases, with 8 bases between them. CDR1 is LGHDT, CDR2 YNNKEL, per germline (reference sequence). The CDR3 consists of 12 residues. In DNA, the CDR3 is TGTGCCAGCAGCCAAGCCTCCCTGGAGCAGTTCTTC. It is translated as CASSQASLEQFF.

The gene calls are TRBV27 and TRBJ2-3; 12 nucleotides align to TRBD2. This CDR3 is built from 18 residues. Losses at the gene ends were 5 bases for V and 2 bases for J; bases not matched to a gene: 11. Germline CDR1 MNHEY, CDR2 SMNVEV (reference sequence). CDR3 DNA sequence: TGTGCCAGCAGTACTCCCGGGACTAGCGGGCGACACACAGATACGCAGTATTTT. It yields the protein CASSTPGTSGRHTDTQYF.

The chain joins TRBV5-4 to TRBJ2-3, with TRBD2 matching 9 bases. Germline V gene sequence: CDR1 SGHNT, CDR2 YYREEE (reference sequence). CDR3 length: 15 residues. V dropped 6 bases and J dropped 3; count of bases not matched to a gene: 8. The CDR3 nucleotides are TGTGCCAGCACTCTGGGCGGGAGGGGAACAGATACGCAGTATTTT. Its protein is CASTLGGRGTDTQYF.

The chain links TRBV28 to TRBJ2-7, with D tentatively TRBD1 (5 bases). The CDR3 length is 13 residues. Germline values: CDR1 MDHEN, CDR2 SYDVKM. The V end lost 2 bases, the J end lost 4 bases, and 9 bases lay between the germline ends. The CDR3 sequence: CASSLVGRYEQYF. CDR3 nucleotide sequence: TGTGCCAGCAGTTTAGTGGGGCGGTACGAGCAGTACTTC.

The CDR3 region is CASSPQLADYSYEQYF. CDR3 bases: TGTGCCAGCAGCCCTCAACTAGCGGACTACTCCTACGAGCAGTACTTC. The chain combines TRBV6-2 or TRBV6-3 with TRBJ2-7; 8 positions agree with TRBD2. The junction had 10 bases not matched to a gene; V was cut back by 6 bases and J by 0 bases. The germline V gene encodes CDR1 MNHEY and CDR2 SVGEGT. The CDR3 totals 16 residues.

The chain has TRBV9 and TRBJ2-1; D possibly corresponds to TRBD1 (6 bases). The CDR3 has 16 residues. The germline CDR1 and CDR2 sequences are SGDLS and YYNGEE. V was trimmed by 4 bases and J by 0 bases, leaving 14 bases between them. The DNA for the CDR3 is TGTGCCAGCAGCCCTACAGGGCTAAGCTCCTACAATGAGCAGTTCTTC. Residues: CASSPTGLSSYNEQFF.

This chain links TRBV28 with TRBJ2-1; TRBD2 is a possible D gene (5 bases). The CDR3 has 15 amino acids. Germline CDR1 and CDR2: MDHEN and SYDVKM. V was pared by 2 bases and J by 0 bases, with 8 bases between. The CDR3 reads CASSLIGSSYNEQFF. In nucleotides, the CDR3 is TGTGCCAGCAGTTTAATTGGGAGCTCCTACAATGAGCAGTTCTTC.

This chain joins TRBV28 and TRBJ2-6; unclear D gene. There are 12 residues in the CDR3. Germline assignment: CDR1 MDHEN and CDR2 SYDVKM. The CDR3 DNA is TGTGCTGCCACATCTGGGGCCAACGTCCTGACTTTC. Its translation is CAATSGANVLTF.

The chain couples TRBV18 to TRBJ2-1, with 7 positions matching TRBD1. Germline CDR1 and CDR2: KGHSH and LQKENI. The CDR3 runs to 15 residues. V was clipped by 6 bases and J by 1 base; unmatched bases: 6. The CDR3 is CASSPGTASYNEQFF. CDR3 coding DNA: TGTGCCAGCTCCCCCGGGACAGCTTCCTACAATGAGCAGTTCTTC.